One TCR beta chain is described in this entry. No antigen is known for it. Repertoires were generated with immunoSEQ multiplex PCR, while TCRdb's copy carries only in-frame clones and drops some. The sample carries 100,000 to 150,000 clones, more than 80% recorded once. This specimen belongs to a study of T cell responses to AZD1222 COVID-19 vaccine. Points from the study as a whole: White British people made up most donors, females outnumbered males, and clonal diversity was possibly underestimated.

This CDR3 region has 11 residues. Germline lookup yields CDR1 MNHEY and CDR2 SVGAGI. Trimming cost V 0 bases and J 11 bases, with 5 bases left between them. The rearrangement joins TRBV6-5 to TRBJ2-1; D gene unclear. The receptor's source is an adult who received the AZD1222 COVID-19 vaccine. Sequencing was performed on peripheral blood, taken 28 days after the second AZD1222 dose. The CDR3 spells CASSYSYKQFF. The CDR3, as DNA: TGTGCCAGCAGTTACTCCTATAAGCAGTTCTTC.